The 10 T cell receptor beta chains reported below all come from one sample, sequenced in a study of blood T cell repertoires in COVID-19. This table comes from immunoSEQ multiplex PCR, and its TCRdb copy is limited to in-frame clones, with some not included. The table includes under 300,000 clones, around 83% detected once. Sequencing was performed on peripheral blood. Receptors were obtained from a woman aged 18 to 35 with acute or convalescent COVID-19.

The chain is built from TRBV11-1 and TRBJ1-1; maybe TRBD1 (5 bases). Trimming stripped 5 bases from V and 3 bases from J, with 16 bases between. The germline gives CDR1 SGHAT, CDR2 FQDESV (reference sequence). This CDR3 is 15 amino acids long. For the CDR3, the DNA is TGTGCCAGCAGCCCAAAGGGGTGGGCAGACACTGAAGCTTTCTTT. Amino acids: CASSPKGWADTEAFF.

This clone occurred once. The chain links TRBV11-1 to TRBJ2-5; the D gene is possibly TRBD2 (5 bases). The V end was cut by 4 bases, the J end by 1 base, with 10 bases between. The CDR3 runs 14 residues. Germline V gene lookup returns CDR1 SGHAT and CDR2 FQDESV (reference sequence). The CDR3 DNA follows: TGTGCCAGCAGCTCCTTTGCGGGCCAAGAGACCCAGTACTTC. It translates to CASSSFAGQETQYF.

The chain carries TRBV10-2 and TRBJ2-1, with unresolved D. This CDR3 has 16 residues. The germline V and J ends were trimmed by 1 base and 0 bases, with 10 bases remaining between them. CDR1 WSHSY and CDR2 SAAADI come from the germline V gene. The CDR3 DNA reads TGCGCCAGCAGTGAGTGGTTTGGTAGCTCCTACAATGAGCAGTTCTTC. Translated: CASSEWFGSSYNEQFF.

The CDR3: CASSFRTVRGSGSYEQYF. DNA of the CDR3: TGTGCCAGCAGTTTTCGGACAGTAAGGGGGTCGGGCTCCTACGAGCAGTACTTC. This chain uses TRBV27 with TRBJ2-7, with D maybe TRBD1 (6 bases). Germline V CDR1 and CDR2: MNHEY, SMNVEV (reference sequence). With 3 bases removed from V and 0 bases from J, the gap between germline ends came to 21 bases. The CDR3 consists of 18 residues.

The chain employs TRBV7-9 and TRBJ2-1, with 9 positions matching TRBD2. The CDR3 covers 15 residues. The V and J ends lost 3 bases and 9 bases, in that order; junction bases with no gene match: 9. The germline CDR1 and CDR2 sequences are SEHNR and FQNEAQ (reference sequence). As DNA, the CDR3 is TGTGCCAGCAGCTTCCGGCTAGCGGGACTCTTTGAGCAGTTCTTC. Translating it yields CASSFRLAGLFEQFF. Full variable domain (outside the CDR3, taken from reference TRBV7-9 and TRBJ2-1): DTGVSQNPRHKITKRGQNVTFRCDPISEHNRLYWYRQTLGQGPEFLTYFQNEAQLEKSRLLSDRFSAERPKGSFSTLEIQRTEQGDSAMYLCASSFRLAGLFEQFFGPGTRLTVL.

The chain employs TRBV19 and TRBJ1-2, with D unclear. Looked up from germline, CDR1 is LNHDA and CDR2 is SQIVND (reference sequence). Trimming pared 7 bases from V and 2 bases from J, leaving 17 bases between. The CDR3 is 15 residues long. CDR3 in amino acids: CASTFLGGRNYGYTF. The CDR3 DNA reads TGTGCCAGTACATTTCTTGGAGGACGGAACTATGGCTACACCTTC.

CDR3 residues: CASSFAGYQETQYF. CDR3 nucleotide sequence: TGTGCCAGCAGCTTTGCAGGGTACCAAGAGACCCAGTACTTC. This chain uses TRBV11-2 with TRBJ2-5; D is perhaps TRBD1 (5 bases). Trimming stripped 3 bases from V and 0 bases from J, with 8 bases between. Germline V gene sequence: CDR1 SGHAT, CDR2 FQNNGV. CDR3 length: 14 residues.

This clone was seen a single time. The chain uses TRBV5-1 and TRBJ2-3; 8 bases map to TRBD1. CDR1 and CDR2 (germline): SGHRS, YFSETQ. The CDR3 has 14 amino acids. Trimming took 6 bases from V and 3 from J; bases not matched to a gene: 6. CDR3 residues: CASKRRQGTDTQYF. The CDR3 coding sequence is TGCGCCAGCAAAAGGAGACAGGGGACAGATACGCAGTATTTT.

The chain has TRBV7-8 and TRBJ1-1; D may be TRBD1 (6 bases). V shed 0 bases and J shed 6 bases, with 14 bases lying between them. Germline CDR1 is SGHVS and CDR2 is FQNEAQ. This CDR3 spans 15 amino acids. Here the CDR3 reads CASSLATNRVAEAFF. The CDR3 bases are TGTGCCAGCAGCTTAGCGACCAACAGGGTCGCTGAAGCTTTCTTT.

V is TRBV4-3 and J is TRBJ2-3; D remains ambiguous. V was trimmed by 0 bases and J by 2 bases, leaving 12 bases between them. CDR1 and CDR2 from the germline V gene are LGHNA and YSLEER. The CDR3 is made up of 16 amino acids. Here the CDR3 DNA reads TGCGCCAGCAGCCAAGAATCAGGTCCCAACACAGATACGCAGTATTTT. Amino acid sequence: CASSQESGPNTDTQYF.